This T cell receptor beta chain originates from a study of T cells in Graves' hyperthyroidism and ophthalmopathy. TCR beta CDR3 regions were amplified from RNA. The TCR CDR3 was amplified in a first-round RT-PCR using the HTBI primer set. TCRdb fed the multiplex PCR reads into MiXCR, producing one record per CDR3 protein. This sample yields about 260,000 distinct CDR3 sequences, of which roughly 15% are seen a single time; more than 25% belongs to the top ten. The study's findings and limits: A 13 V-J signature model discriminated ophthalmopathy versus stable hyperthyroidism.

On this clonotype: What it binds is not known.

Germline-derived CDR1 and CDR2 are SEHNR and FQNEAQ (reference sequence). Trimming took 5 bases from V and 7 from J, leaving 17 bases between them. The CDR3 loop spans 14 amino acids. The sample consisted of blood. This TCR derives from a woman in her late teens or twenties with Graves' ophthalmopathy. This chain joins TRBV7-9 and TRBJ1-2, with a possible D match to TRBD1 (5 bases). The CDR3 region has the DNA TGTGCCAGCAGCCCCGGGACCGCTCCCCCTGGCTACACCTTC. It specifies CASSPGTAPPGYTF.